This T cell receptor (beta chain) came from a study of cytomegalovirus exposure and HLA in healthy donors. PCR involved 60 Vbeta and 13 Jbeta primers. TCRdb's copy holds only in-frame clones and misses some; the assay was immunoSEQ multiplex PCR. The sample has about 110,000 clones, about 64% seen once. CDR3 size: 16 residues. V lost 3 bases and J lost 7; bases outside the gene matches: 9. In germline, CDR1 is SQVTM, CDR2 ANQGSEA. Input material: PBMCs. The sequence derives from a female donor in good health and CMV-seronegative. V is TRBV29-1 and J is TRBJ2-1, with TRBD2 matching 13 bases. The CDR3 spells CSVDLAGLAGLNEQFF. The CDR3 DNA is TGCAGCGTTGACCTAGCGGGACTAGCGGGATTAAATGAGCAGTTCTTC.